The clone carrying this T cell receptor (beta chain) occurred once. The sample originates from a study of blood T cell repertoires in COVID-19. Overall study context: COVID-19 samples collected from the United States, Italy and Spain covered acute and convalescent phases. PBMCs, B-cell-depleted T cells, or T cells provided the cDNA or gDNA that made up the material.

The assay was immunoSEQ multiplex PCR, and TCRdb's table has in-frame clones only and misses some. The top ten clones hold around 7.3% of a sample with about 120,000 clones, approximately 87% of them seen once. Input material: peripheral blood. The clonotype was recovered from a man aged 45-60 years with acute or convalescent COVID-19.

CDR3 in amino acids: CASRGSGGGSYGYTF. The CDR3 DNA follows: TGTGCCAGCAGGGGGTCAGGGGGCGGTAGCTATGGCTACACCTTC. The chain has TRBV27 and TRBJ1-2, with TRBD1 matching over 8 bases. With 6 bases clipped from V and 4 bases from J, the junction kept 10 bases outside the gene matches. Looked up from germline, CDR1 is MNHEY and CDR2 is SMNVEV (reference sequence). The CDR3 length is 15 residues.